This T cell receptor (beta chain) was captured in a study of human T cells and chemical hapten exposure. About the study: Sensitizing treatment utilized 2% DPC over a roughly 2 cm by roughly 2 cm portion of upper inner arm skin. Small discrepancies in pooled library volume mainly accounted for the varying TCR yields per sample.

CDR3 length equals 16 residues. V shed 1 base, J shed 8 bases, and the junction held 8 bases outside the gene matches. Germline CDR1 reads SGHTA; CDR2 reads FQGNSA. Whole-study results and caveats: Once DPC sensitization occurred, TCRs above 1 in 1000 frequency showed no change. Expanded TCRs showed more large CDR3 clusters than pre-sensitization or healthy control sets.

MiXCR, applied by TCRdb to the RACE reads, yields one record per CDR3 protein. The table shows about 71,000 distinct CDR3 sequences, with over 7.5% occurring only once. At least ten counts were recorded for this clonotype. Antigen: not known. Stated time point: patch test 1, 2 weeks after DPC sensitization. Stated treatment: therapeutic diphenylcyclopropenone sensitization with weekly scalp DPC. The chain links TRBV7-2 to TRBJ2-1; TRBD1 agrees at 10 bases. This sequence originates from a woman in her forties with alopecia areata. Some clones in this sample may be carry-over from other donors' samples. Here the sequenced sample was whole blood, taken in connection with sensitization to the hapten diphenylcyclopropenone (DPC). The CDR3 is CASSLGSDRGRYEQFF. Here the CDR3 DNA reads TGTGCCAGCAGCTTAGGATCTGACAGGGGGCGATATGAGCAGTTCTTC. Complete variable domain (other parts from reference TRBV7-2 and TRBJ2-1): GAGVSQSPSNKVTEKGKDVELRCDPISGHTALYWYRQSLGQGLEFLIYFQGNSAPDKSGLPSDRFSAERTGGSVSTLTIQRTQQEDSAVYLCASSLGSDRGRYEQFFGPGTRLTVL.